Following are 10 T cell receptor beta chains from one sample sequenced in a study of blood T cell repertoires in COVID-19. Method: immunoSEQ multiplex PCR; TCRdb's copy keeps in-frame clones and lacks some. This table holds 200,000 to 250,000 clones, 75% to 90% found once. Sequenced: PBMCs or T cells enriched from blood (not recorded which). Source of these receptors: a woman aged 25-40 years who had been exposed to COVID-19.

The chain has TRBV19 and TRBJ2-3; 7 nucleotides agree with TRBD1. CDR3 length: 14 residues. From germline, CDR1 is LNHDA and CDR2 SQIVND (reference sequence). After removal of 4 bases from V and 5 bases from J, the junction contained 6 bases not matched to a gene. This chain's CDR3 is CASSKRQGRDTQYF. The DNA for the CDR3 is TGTGCCAGTAGTAAACGACAGGGAAGAGATACGCAGTATTTT. Full variable domain (rest looked up from reference TRBV19 and TRBJ2-3): DGGITQSPKYLFRKEGQNVTLSCEQNLNHDAMYWYRQDPGQGLRLIYYSQIVNDFQKGDIAEGYSVSREKKESFPLTVTSAQKNPTAFYLCASSKRQGRDTQYFGPGTRLTVL.

The genes are TRBV7-2 and TRBJ1-1, with D tentatively TRBD1 (5 bases). The CDR3 consists of 15 residues. Germline V CDR1 and CDR2: SGHTA, FQGNSA. The V end lost 5 bases, the J end lost 8 bases, and 21 bases lay between the germline ends. The CDR3 DNA reads TGTGCCAGCAGCCCCCAAGGATGGGGCGGGAGCGAAGCTTTCTTT. This codes for CASSPQGWGGSEAFF.

The rearrangement uses TRBV11-2 and TRBJ2-1; TRBD2 matches 8 bases. CDR3 length: 16 residues. V was clipped by 1 base and J by 3 bases; unmatched bases: 5. CDR1 and CDR2 (germline): SGHAT, FQNNGV. CDR3 amino acids: CASSLVGGGNYNEQFF. CDR3 in DNA: TGTGCCAGCAGCTTAGTCGGCGGGGGGAACTACAATGAGCAGTTCTTC. Full variable domain (rest looked up from reference TRBV11-2 and TRBJ2-1): EAGVAQSPRYKIIEKRQSVAFWCNPISGHATLYWYQQILGQGPKLLIQFQNNGVVDDSQLPKDRFSAERLKGVDSTLKIQPAKLEDSAVYLCASSLVGGGNYNEQFFGPGTRLTVL.

This sequence joins TRBV5-1 and TRBJ2-7, with unresolved D. V was shortened by 4 bases and J by 2 bases, with 19 bases between the two germline ends. CDR1 is SGHRS and CDR2 is YFSETQ in the germline V gene. This CDR3 is built from 16 residues. CDR3 residues: CASSLLRPPKTYEQYF. As DNA, the CDR3 is TGCGCCAGCAGCCTACTCCGCCCTCCCAAGACCTACGAGCAGTACTTC.

This chain uses TRBV12-3 or TRBV12-4 with TRBJ1-2, with D possibly being TRBD1 (5 bases). Trimming stripped 8 bases from V and 5 bases from J, with 15 bases between. This CDR3 region has 13 residues. CDR3 residues: CASHGTGKYGYTF. The CDR3 DNA is TGTGCCAGCCACGGTACAGGCAAATATGGCTACACCTTC.

V usage is TRBV11-3 and J usage is TRBJ1-5, with D possibly being TRBD1 (6 bases). Germline lookup yields CDR1 SGHNT and CDR2 YENEEA. The V gene lost 6 bases and the J gene lost 3 bases, with 21 bases spanning the gap. CDR3 length: 17 amino acids. The CDR3 nucleotides are TGTGCCAGCAGTAGACGTCGGGGACAAGAGTACAATCAGCCCCAGCATTTT. Protein: CASSRRRGQEYNQPQHF. The full variable domain, rest sourced from reference TRBV11-3 and TRBJ1-5, is EAGVVQSPRYKIIEKKQPVAFWCNPISGHNTLYWYLQNLGQGPELLIRYENEEAVDDSQLPKDRFSAERLKGVDSTLKIQPAELGDSAVYLCASSRRRGQEYNQPQHFGDGTRLSIL.

The chain has TRBV5-8 and TRBJ2-2; 7 bases align to TRBD1. V dropped 2 bases and J dropped 7; count of bases not matched to a gene: 11. The CDR3 is 16 amino acids. Germline values: CDR1 SGHTS, CDR2 YDEGEE. The CDR3 coding sequence is TGTGCCAGCAGCTTAGGACAGGCCAAGGGCAACGGGGAGCTGTTTTTT. Residues: CASSLGQAKGNGELFF.

V and J are TRBV7-8 and TRBJ1-5; D is ambiguous. CDR1 is SGHVS and CDR2 is FQNEAQ in the germline V gene. The CDR3 has 15 amino acids. Trimming stripped 5 bases from V and 4 bases from J, with 15 bases between. CDR3 DNA: TGTGCCAGCAGCCCGCGGTGGAGCTTTAATCAGCCCCAGCATTTT. Amino acids: CASSPRWSFNQPQHF.

V is TRBV21-1 and J is TRBJ2-4; the table's D gene call, TRBD1, was not cross checked with the DNA. TRBV21-1 is described as a pseudogene. This CDR3 region has 16 residues. The CDR3 coding sequence is TGTGCCAGCAGCAGACGACAGGACACAGCCAAAAACATTCAGTACTTC. Amino acid sequence: CASSRRQDTAKNIQYF.

A single count supports this clone. The chain recombines TRBV11-3 with TRBJ2-5; the match to TRBD1 covers 7 bases. Germline trimming cut 4 bases from V and 5 bases from J; bases unmatched to any gene: 7. Germline CDR1 and CDR2: SGHNT and YENEEA. CDR3 length: 14 residues. CDR3 coding DNA: TGTGCCAGCAGCTCCGACAGGGTTGAGGAGACCCAGTACTTC. Translation: CASSSDRVEETQYF. Drawing the rest from reference TRBV11-3 and TRBJ2-5, the complete variable domain is EAGVVQSPRYKIIEKKQPVAFWCNPISGHNTLYWYLQNLGQGPELLIRYENEEAVDDSQLPKDRFSAERLKGVDSTLKIQPAELGDSAVYLCASSSDRVEETQYFGPGTRLLVL.